This passage covers 27 T cell receptor beta chains from one sample sequenced in a study of OX40 agonist ivuxolimab in advanced cancers. Method: immunoSEQ multiplex PCR; TCRdb's copy keeps in-frame clones and lacks some. The sample has about 30,000 clones, approximately 93% seen once; the top ten hold around 9%. This sample comprised CD4+ or CD8+ T cells sorted from blood, obtained in a trial of the OX40 agonist ivuxolimab. The origin of the receptors is an adult with an advanced solid tumor such as melanoma, head and neck, liver or kidney cancer.

The rearrangement joins TRBV19 to TRBJ2-3; 7 positions match TRBD2. CDR1 and CDR2 (germline): LNHDA, SQIVND (reference sequence). V gave up 3 bases and J gave up 2 bases; unmatched junction bases: 8. The CDR3 is made up of 16 amino acids. The CDR3 spells CASSISGGGFTDTQYF. CDR3 nucleotide sequence: TGTGCCAGTAGTATCTCTGGCGGGGGATTCACAGATACGCAGTATTTT.

The chain uses TRBV30 and TRBJ2-1; no firm D call. The CDR3 length is 14 residues. Trimming took 1 base from V and 0 from J, leaving 7 bases between them. The germline CDR1 and CDR2 sequences are GTSNPN and SVGIG (reference sequence). Written as DNA, the CDR3 is TGTGCCTGGAGTGCATCGTCCTCCTACAATGAGCAGTTCTTC. Its translation: CAWSASSSYNEQFF.

A remark on this clone: A much larger clone is a single base away; this may be a read error. The chain couples TRBV27 to TRBJ2-1, with TRBD2 matching 12 bases. In germline, CDR1 is MNHEY, CDR2 SMNVEV (reference sequence). The CDR3 length is 15 residues. This CDR3 reads CAGSTTSGRIHEQFF. In DNA, the CDR3 is TGTGCCGGCAGCACCACTAGCGGGAGGATCCATGAGCAGTTCTTC.

The chain links TRBV10-1 to TRBJ1-1, with D possibly TRBD1 on 6 matching bases. Trimming took 8 bases from V and 5 from J, leaving 15 bases between them. Germline V CDR1 and CDR2: WNHNN, SYGVQD (reference sequence). This CDR3 has 13 amino acids. The CDR3 here is CASSTGPRTEAFF. The CDR3 DNA sequence: TGCGCCAGCTCAACAGGGCCTCGGACTGAAGCTTTCTTT.

In its sample, this clone was seen once. The chain recombines TRBV10-3 with TRBJ1-2; no clear D. The V end lost 3 bases, the J end lost 3 bases, and 11 bases lay between the germline ends. The CDR3 runs to 14 residues. The germline gives CDR1 ENHRY, CDR2 SYGVKD. CDR3 loop: CAISDPGQYYGYTF. The CDR3 bases are TGTGCCATCAGTGATCCGGGCCAGTACTATGGCTACACCTTC.

The genes are TRBV13 and TRBJ2-3, with D perhaps being TRBD1 or TRBD2 (5 bases each). This CDR3 is built from 15 residues. CDR1 and CDR2 from the germline V gene are PRHDT and FYEKMQ (reference sequence). Trimming removed 4 bases at V and 2 bases at J, with 13 bases between. CDR3 protein: CASSSGPRDTDTQYF. The CDR3 coding sequence is TGTGCCAGCAGCTCGGGACCGAGGGACACAGATACGCAGTATTTT.

The rearrangement links TRBV7-9 to TRBJ1-4; tentative D call: TRBD1 (5 bases). The CDR3 loop spans 16 amino acids. The germline gives CDR1 SEHNR, CDR2 FQNEAQ (reference sequence). The V end was cut by 1 base, the J end by 7 bases, with 16 bases between. In DNA form, the CDR3 reads TGTGCCAGCAGCTTAGGGCCGAGCGGGGGTGCTGAAAAACTGTTTTTT. It specifies CASSLGPSGGAEKLFF.

The count of this clone is one. J is TRBJ2-1 and V is TRBV27, with D possibly TRBD1 on 6 matching bases. There are 13 residues in the CDR3. Between the trimmed V and J ends, which lost 6 bases and 3 bases, there was a span of 9 bases. CDR1 is MNHEY and CDR2 is SMNVEV in the germline V gene (reference sequence). The CDR3 DNA reads as TGTGCCAGCAGCCTCAGGGGCTACAATGAGCAGTTCTTC. This translates into CASSLRGYNEQFF.

CDR3 in DNA: TGCGCCAGCAGCCAAGATAAAGGGGGGATTAACACTGAAGCTTTCTTT. This codes for CASSQDKGGINTEAFF. The chain links TRBV4-3 to TRBJ1-1; TRBD1 might be the D (6 bases). V lost 0 bases, J lost 2 bases, and 13 bases lay in between. The CDR3 covers 16 residues. Germline V gene lookup returns CDR1 LGHNA and CDR2 YSLEER.

This chain links TRBV19 with TRBJ1-2, with D possibly TRBD1 on 6 matching bases. This CDR3 spans 17 amino acids. In germline, CDR1 is LNHDA, CDR2 SQIVND (reference sequence). Trimming pared 3 bases from V and 0 bases from J, leaving 17 bases between. The CDR3 DNA is TGTGCCAGTAGTATGACAGGCGACTCTTACTCTAACTATGGCTACACCTTC. It specifies CASSMTGDSYSNYGYTF.

The rearrangement uses TRBV7-9 and TRBJ2-1, with 15 bases lining up with TRBD2. Germline V gives CDR1 SEHNR, CDR2 FQNEAQ (reference sequence). The junction had 2 bases not matched to a gene; V was cut back by 7 bases and J by 7 bases. This CDR3 region has 14 residues. The CDR3 is CASKGLAGGNEQFF. In nucleotides, the CDR3 is TGTGCCAGCAAGGGACTAGCGGGAGGTAATGAGCAGTTCTTC. Drawing the rest from reference TRBV7-9 and TRBJ2-1, the complete variable domain is DTGVSQNPRHKITKRGQNVTFRCDPISEHNRLYWYRQTLGQGPEFLTYFQNEAQLEKSRLLSDRFSAERPKGSFSTLEIQRTEQGDSAMYLCASKGLAGGNEQFFGPGTRLTVL.

The rearrangement links TRBV19 to TRBJ2-1; D remains unclear. The V gene's germline CDR1 is LNHDA and CDR2 SQIVND (reference sequence). CDR3 length: 13 residues. The germline V and J ends were trimmed by 1 base and 9 bases, with 10 bases remaining between them. CDR3 DNA: TGTGCCAGTAGTATAGCCATCGCTGGTGAGCAGTTCTTC. This codes for CASSIAIAGEQFF.

The chain employs TRBV7-9 and TRBJ1-6; tentative D call: TRBD1 (5 bases). Germline assignment: CDR1 SEHNR and CDR2 FQNEAQ (reference sequence). The CDR3 totals 15 residues. V was clipped by 1 base and J by 10 bases, with 14 bases between them. As DNA, the CDR3 is TGTGCCAGCAGCTTAGGGACACCCGCGCGGTCACCCCTCCACTTT. It translates to CASSLGTPARSPLHF.

J is TRBJ1-1 and V is TRBV5-4; possibly TRBD1 for D (6 bases). The V end lost 2 bases, the J end lost 4 bases, and 18 bases lay between the germline ends. The CDR3 runs to 16 residues. Germline V gene sequence: CDR1 SGHNT, CDR2 YYREEE (reference sequence). The CDR3 loop reads CASSFETGGLGTEAFF. The CDR3 nucleotides are TGTGCCAGCAGCTTCGAGACAGGAGGGTTAGGCACTGAAGCTTTCTTT.

This clone turned up a few times. CDR3: CASRLAGGAYEQYF. CDR3 in DNA: TGTGCCAGCAGACTAGCGGGAGGTGCCTACGAGCAGTACTTC. The rearrangement joins TRBV27 to TRBJ2-7, with 12 bases aligning to TRBD2. Germline values: CDR1 MNHEY, CDR2 SMNVEV (reference sequence). The ends lost 6 bases at V and 2 bases at J; junction bases unmatched: 2. The CDR3 spans 14 residues.

The chain has TRBV4-2 and TRBJ2-1; D unclear. Germline V gives CDR1 LGHNA, CDR2 YNFKEQ. This CDR3 comprises 15 residues. The ends were cut back, 0 bases at V and 5 bases at J, with 11 bases in the middle. The CDR3 here is CASSQELGMNNEQFF. The CDR3 nucleotides read TGTGCCAGCAGCCAAGAGTTAGGGATGAACAATGAGCAGTTCTTC.

In this sample, this clone turned up a few times. The CDR3 nucleotides are TGTGCCAGCTGGGCAGGAGCCTACACCTTC. Translated: CASWAGAYTF. V is TRBV6-5 and J is TRBJ1-2, with D unresolved. CDR1 is MNHEY, CDR2 SVGAGI, per germline. The germline V and J ends were trimmed by 8 bases and 10 bases, with 11 bases remaining between them. CDR3 size: 10 residues.

J is TRBJ2-3 and V is TRBV28, with D perhaps TRBD2 (6 bases). Trimming shortened V by 6 bases and J by 5 bases, and 15 bases separated the two germline ends. The CDR3 runs 14 residues. The V gene's germline CDR1 is MDHEN and CDR2 SYDVKM. The DNA of the CDR3 is TGTGCCAGCAGCACGGGACTGTTCGGAGATACGCAGTATTTT. Encoded protein: CASSTGLFGDTQYF.

The chain uses TRBV4-1 and TRBJ1-3; D gene ambiguous. The germline gives CDR1 MGHRA, CDR2 YSYEKL. The V and J ends lost 0 bases and 0 bases respectively, with 6 bases between them. This CDR3 has 15 amino acids. The DNA for the CDR3 is TGCGCCAGCAGCCAAGAACCCGGCTCTGGAAACACCATATATTTT. It yields the protein CASSQEPGSGNTIYF.

The CDR3, as DNA: TGCGCCAGCAACCTAGACCCGCGGACAGTAATTAATCAGCCCCAGCATTTT. As protein: CASNLDPRTVINQPQHF. The genes are TRBV4-3 and TRBJ1-5, with a tentative D call TRBD1 (6 bases). The CDR3 extends over 17 amino acids. Germline values: CDR1 LGHNA, CDR2 YSLEER. V lost 7 bases and J 4 bases, leaving 23 bases between the germline ends.

The chain recombines TRBV6-5 with TRBJ2-7; possible D gene TRBD2, 6 bases. The germline gives CDR1 MNHEY, CDR2 SVGAGI. The CDR3 runs to 12 residues. V shed 7 bases and J shed 6 bases, with 13 bases lying between them. CDR3 in DNA: TGTGCCAGCACCGACGGAGGGGTCGAGCAGTACTTC. This sequence encodes CASTDGGVEQYF.

By its share, this clone is medium-sized (0.01 to 0.1%). The V gene is TRBV20-1, the J gene TRBJ1-2, with 8 bases identical to TRBD1. The junction had 5 bases not matched to a gene; V was cut back by 6 bases and J by 8 bases. This CDR3 spans 11 amino acids. Germline assignment: CDR1 DFQATT and CDR2 SNEGSKA (reference sequence). For the CDR3, the DNA is TGCAGTGCGTGGACAGGGCTAGGCTACACCTTC. As protein: CSAWTGLGYTF.

The rearrangement uses TRBV15 and TRBJ1-1; possible D gene TRBD1, 5 bases. The germline V gene has CDR1 LNHNV and CDR2 YYDKDF (reference sequence). V lost 3 bases and J lost 0, with 14 bases in between. The CDR3 loop spans 16 amino acids. CDR3 bases: TGTGCCACCAGCAGCTTCCCAGCAGGGATGAACACTGAAGCTTTCTTT. This encodes CATSSFPAGMNTEAFF.

Only one count was recorded for this clone. The J gene is TRBJ2-7, the V gene TRBV9, with 8 bases aligning to TRBD1. Trimming took 2 bases from V and 2 from J; bases not matched to a gene: 6. The length of the CDR3 is 15 residues. Germline V gives CDR1 SGDLS, CDR2 YYNGEE. CDR3 coding DNA: TGTGCCAGCAGCGTTTCGACAGGGGTAACCTACGAGCAGTACTTC. Protein sequence: CASSVSTGVTYEQYF. The whole variable domain, remainder taken from reference TRBV9 and TRBJ2-7, is DSGVTQTPKHLITATGQRVTLRCSPRSGDLSVYWYQQSLDQGLQFLIQYYNGEERAKGNILERFSAQQFPDLHSELNLSSLELGDSALYFCASSVSTGVTYEQYFGPGTRLTVT.

In this sample, this clone turned up a few times. This chain links TRBV12-5 with TRBJ2-7; 8 nucleotides line up with TRBD1. This CDR3 has 15 amino acids. The V and J ends lost 2 bases and 5 bases, in that order; junction bases with no gene match: 8. The germline V gene encodes CDR1 LGHNT and CDR2 FRNRAP. The CDR3 loop is CASGLNGTGLHEQYF. The CDR3 region has the DNA TGTGCTAGTGGTTTGAACGGGACAGGTTTACACGAGCAGTACTTC.

V and J are TRBV28 and TRBJ2-7; a weak D match, TRBD1 (6 bases). The V end lost 4 bases, the J end lost 2 bases, and 24 bases lay between the germline ends. The CDR3 totals 18 residues. In germline, CDR1 is MDHEN, CDR2 SYDVKM. CDR3: CASSSIYRTGRSAYEQYF. In nucleotides, the CDR3 is TGTGCCAGCAGTTCGATATACCGAACAGGGCGCAGCGCCTACGAGCAGTACTTC.

V is TRBV5-6 and J is TRBJ2-7; 9 bases line up with TRBD1. This CDR3 has 15 residues. Germline CDR1 SGHDT, CDR2 YYEEEE. V was clipped by 0 bases and J by 5 bases; unmatched bases: 6. CDR3 coding DNA: TGTGCCAGCAGCTTGGTAGGACAGGGGCCCGACGAGCAGTACTTC. Protein product: CASSLVGQGPDEQYF. The full variable domain, with the rest looked up from reference TRBV5-6 and TRBJ2-7, is DAGVTQSPTHLIKTRGQQVTLRCSPKSGHDTVSWYQQALGQGPQFIFQYYEEEERQRGNFPDRFSGHQFPNYSSELNVNALLLGDSALYLCASSLVGQGPDEQYFGPGTRLTVT.